These 4 T cell receptor beta chains were all obtained from the same sample, sequenced in a study of OX40 agonist ivuxolimab in advanced cancers. Using immunoSEQ multiplex PCR, the repertoire was profiled, and TCRdb retains in-frame clones only, with some absent. The repertoire consists of about 83,000 clones, with 84% occurring once and the leading ten covering 6.5% to 8%. Sequencing was performed on CD4+ or CD8+ T cells sorted from blood, taken in a trial of the OX40 agonist ivuxolimab. All receptors derive from an adult with an advanced solid tumor such as melanoma, head and neck, liver or kidney cancer.

This clone was recorded only once. The chain carries TRBV5-4 and TRBJ2-7, with D perhaps TRBD1 (5 bases). V was shortened by 4 bases and J by 0 bases, with 14 bases between the two germline ends. Germline CDR1 and CDR2: SGHNT and YYREEE (reference sequence). The length of the CDR3 is 15 residues. CDR3 residues: CASSPWGSSSYEQYF. In DNA form, the CDR3 reads TGTGCCAGCAGCCCTTGGGGCTCAAGCTCCTACGAGCAGTACTTC.

The J gene is TRBJ2-5, the V gene TRBV19, with a weak D call TRBD2 (6 bases). The closer fit of TRBJ2-7 to the DNA end suggests the J call may be wrong. The CDR3 contains 14 residues. CDR1 and CDR2 (germline): LNHDA, SQIVND (reference sequence). CDR3 bases: TGTGCCAGTAGTACCCTGGAGGGAGTTTACGAGCAGTACTTC. Protein product: CASSTLEGVYEQYF.

The chain employs TRBV6-5 and TRBJ2-5; 12 bases fit TRBD2. Germline V gene data show CDR1 as MNHEY and CDR2 as SVGAGI. The V and J ends lost 3 bases and 5 bases, in that order; junction bases with no gene match: 4. This CDR3 has 15 residues. The CDR3 bases are TGTGCCAGCAGTTATGGGACTAGCGGGCGGGAGACCCAGTACTTC. Protein sequence: CASSYGTSGRETQYF.

The chain recombines TRBV6-6 with TRBJ1-4; D perhaps matches TRBD1 (5 bases). Germline CDR1 is MNHNY and CDR2 is SVGAGI (reference sequence). CDR3 size: 14 residues. V was shortened by 6 bases and J by 0 bases, with 8 bases between the two germline ends. CDR3 sequence reads: CASSLQATNEKLFF. The CDR3 DNA sequence: TGTGCCAGCAGCTTACAGGCAACTAATGAAAAACTGTTTTTT.